Reported below is one T cell receptor beta chain. Its antigen is currently unknown. This sample was taken from a study of blood T cells in healthy people across ages. Study outcomes and limitations: A roughly linear fall in TCR beta diversity per million T cells was seen with increasing age. Reliance upon unsorted PBMCs precluded definitive naive versus antigen-experienced comparison. Those diversity estimates obtained from one million T cells were thought to be underestimates. Naive T cell percentage and TCR beta diversity correlated strongly.

The CDR3 runs to 13 residues. V dropped 5 bases and J dropped 11 bases, with 21 bases sitting between them. Germline lookup yields CDR1 DFQATT and CDR2 SNEGSKA (reference sequence). Then a second PCR, running roughly 7 to 11 cycles, was carried out with a sample-barcoded 5' primer and a J-beta primer mix. Each CDR3 protein gets one entry after TCRdb re-called the 5' RACE reads with MiXCR. The sample includes around 400,000 distinct CDR3 sequences, 45% to 60% of them seen just once. The J gene is TRBJ2-5, the V gene TRBV20-1, with D possibly matching TRBD2 (6 bases). The receptor comes from a man aged 55 to 70 in good health. The material sequenced was blood. CDR3 sequence (DNA): TGCAGTGCTGCGGGGCGTACCTACAATGAGCAGTACTTC. Its protein product is CSAAGRTYNEQYF.